These 20 T cell receptor beta chains were all obtained from the same sample, sequenced in a study of T cell responses to AZD1222 COVID-19 vaccine. Here immunoSEQ multiplex PCR was the method, and the copy in TCRdb shows in-frame clones only, minus some. Found here are about 150,000 clones, about 90% of them singletons; the top ten hold roughly a tenth. The specimen comprised peripheral blood, sampled 28 days after the second AZD1222 dose. These receptors came from an adult who received the AZD1222 COVID-19 vaccine.

The chain uses TRBV5-4 and TRBJ2-1; 9 positions match TRBD1. The CDR3 has 15 residues. Germline CDR1 and CDR2: SGHNT and YYREEE (reference sequence). J lost 9 bases, V lost 5 bases, and 12 bases had no gene match. The CDR3 loop reads CASSPSRQGVLEQFF. CDR3 DNA: TGTGCCAGCAGTCCATCACGACAGGGGGTACTTGAGCAGTTCTTC.

The rearrangement uses TRBV25-1 and TRBJ1-2; weak D call: TRBD1 (5 bases). Germline V gene data show CDR1 as MGHDK and CDR2 as SYGVNS. V gave up 2 bases and J gave up 0 bases, with 7 bases separating them. The CDR3 loop spans 14 amino acids. CDR3 sequence reads: CASSERTTNYGYTF. The CDR3 DNA reads TGTGCCAGCAGTGAAAGGACAACTAACTATGGCTACACCTTC.

This clone was detected only once. The chain recombines TRBV14 with TRBJ1-4, with D uncertain. The germline V gene has CDR1 SGHDN and CDR2 FVKESK. There are 13 residues in the CDR3. The V gene lost 4 bases and the J gene lost 10 bases, with 13 bases spanning the gap. The CDR3 sequence: CASSLTSGGKLFF. In nucleotides, the CDR3 is TGTGCCAGCAGCCTCACCAGTGGAGGAAAACTGTTTTTT.

This clone was seen once. CDR3 nucleotide sequence: TGTGCCACCTCGTTGGGGCTGAGGGAAAAACTGTTTTTT. This sequence encodes CATSLGLREKLFF. The chain recombines TRBV12-3 or TRBV12-4 with TRBJ1-4, with D possibly being TRBD1 (5 bases). The CDR3 is 13 amino acids. With 10 bases removed from V and 8 bases from J, the gap between germline ends came to 17 bases.

This chain links TRBV4-3 with TRBJ2-1; 8 nucleotides line up with TRBD2. The CDR3 covers 15 residues. V shed 2 bases and J 0 bases; nucleotides not matched to a gene: 0. CDR1 is LGHNA, CDR2 YSLEER, per germline. CDR3 sequence reads: CASSQSGSSYNEQFF. CDR3 in DNA: TGCGCCAGCAGCCAAAGCGGGAGCTCCTACAATGAGCAGTTCTTC.

The V gene is TRBV18, the J gene TRBJ2-2; no clear D gene. The CDR3 consists of 15 residues. The germline V gene has CDR1 KGHSH and CDR2 LQKENI. V was clipped by 2 bases and J by 4 bases, with 11 bases between them. This chain's CDR3 is CASSPWADPTGELFF. Here the CDR3 DNA reads TGTGCCAGCTCACCATGGGCAGACCCCACCGGGGAGCTGTTTTTT.

This clone was observed a single time. The chain employs TRBV6-2 or TRBV6-3 and TRBJ2-1, with 10 bases matching TRBD1. With V trimmed by 2 bases and J by 4 bases, 5 bases remained unmatched. The CDR3 consists of 16 residues. CDR1 MNHEY and CDR2 SVGEGT come from the germline V gene. The chain's CDR3 is CASSYSSGQGYNEQFF. DNA of the CDR3: TGTGCCAGCAGTTACAGCTCGGGACAGGGGTACAATGAGCAGTTCTTC.

The chain uses TRBV6-2 or TRBV6-3 and TRBJ1-3; maybe TRBD1 (5 bases). Germline V gene sequence: CDR1 MNHEY, CDR2 SVGEGT. Trimming pared 2 bases from V and 2 bases from J, leaving 7 bases between. The length of the CDR3 is 14 residues. CDR3 protein: CASSYGGTGNTIYF. CDR3 DNA: TGTGCCAGCAGTTACGGGGGAACTGGAAACACCATATATTTT.

V and J are TRBV5-1 and TRBJ1-1, with D hard to call. The V end lost 3 bases, the J end lost 2 bases, and 11 bases lay between the germline ends. The CDR3 length is 14 residues. Per the germline V gene, CDR1 is SGHRS and CDR2 is YFSETQ. CDR3 protein: CASSSSPANTEAFF. The CDR3, as DNA: TGCGCCAGCAGCTCCTCTCCTGCTAACACTGAAGCTTTCTTT.

The gene calls are TRBV6-2 or TRBV6-3 and TRBJ1-1; D may be TRBD1 (6 bases). Trimming stripped 0 bases from V and 0 bases from J, with 17 bases between. Germline CDR1 reads MNHEY; CDR2 reads SVGEGT. The CDR3 is made up of 18 amino acids. CDR3 sequence (DNA): TGTGCCAGCAGTTACTCGGGCAGGGGTATGAGGGTGAACACTGAAGCTTTCTTT. Translated: CASSYSGRGMRVNTEAFF.

This clone was picked up one time. The chain's CDR3 is CASRDRGSTDTQYF. CDR3 bases: TGCGCCAGCAGGGACAGGGGCTCAACAGATACGCAGTATTTT. This chain uses TRBV5-1 with TRBJ2-3, with 9 bases that match TRBD1. Looked up from germline, CDR1 is SGHRS and CDR2 is YFSETQ. The CDR3 length is 14 residues. V dropped 5 bases and J dropped 3; count of bases not matched to a gene: 4.

The chain uses TRBV7-2 and TRBJ1-5; 9 bases are shared with TRBD1. The trim removed 0 bases at V and 1 base at J, leaving 1 base unmatched. Germline assignment: CDR1 SGHTA and CDR2 FQGNSA. This CDR3 region has 16 residues. The CDR3 coding sequence is TGTGCCAGCAGCTTAGCGGGACAGGGAAGCAATCAGCCCCAGCATTTT. Amino acids: CASSLAGQGSNQPQHF. Supplemented by reference TRBV7-2 and TRBJ1-5, the full variable domain reads GAGVSQSPSNKVTEKGKDVELRCDPISGHTALYWYRQSLGQGLEFLIYFQGNSAPDKSGLPSDRFSAERTGGSVSTLTIQRTQQEDSAVYLCASSLAGQGSNQPQHFGDGTRLSIL.

The chain links TRBV3-1 (or the pseudogene TRBV3-2) to TRBJ2-3; TRBD2 matches 9 bases. Germline V gene data show CDR1 as LGHDT and CDR2 as YNNKEL (reference sequence). This CDR3 comprises 15 residues. Losses at the gene ends were 6 bases for V and 2 bases for J; bases not matched to a gene: 6. The CDR3 DNA sequence: TGTGCCAGCAGTAGGACTAGCGCCTACACAGATACGCAGTATTTT. This gives the protein CASSRTSAYTDTQYF.

The V gene is TRBV28, the J gene TRBJ2-5; tentative D call: TRBD1 (6 bases). The CDR3 sequence is 14 residues long. V was pared by 5 bases and J by 1 base, with 11 bases between. CDR1 is MDHEN, CDR2 SYDVKM, per germline. CDR3 protein: CASSAGTSQETQYF. CDR3 DNA: TGTGCCAGCAGTGCCGGGACATCCCAAGAGACCCAGTACTTC.

This chain links TRBV2 with TRBJ1-6; 7 bases match TRBD1. The CDR3 has 15 amino acids. Looked up from germline, CDR1 is SNHLY and CDR2 is FYNNEI. J gave up 6 bases and V 7 bases, and 9 bases lay outside the gene matches. DNA of the CDR3: TGTGCCAGCACAAACCCGGGACAGACTAATTCACCCCTCCACTTT. Its protein product is CASTNPGQTNSPLHF.

This chain joins TRBV28 and TRBJ1-2, with a possible D match to TRBD1 (5 bases). The V gene's germline CDR1 is MDHEN and CDR2 SYDVKM. The ends were cut back, 4 bases at V and 8 bases at J, with 23 bases in the middle. The CDR3 totals 16 residues. The CDR3 loop reads CASSSSPGHQPHGYTF. The DNA for the CDR3 is TGTGCCAGCAGTTCATCGCCTGGACACCAACCCCACGGCTACACCTTC.

This clone was counted a few times. The chain uses TRBV5-6 and TRBJ2-2; tentatively, D is TRBD2 (5 bases). The CDR3 runs to 14 residues. The V gene's germline CDR1 is SGHDT and CDR2 YYEEEE. The V end lost 5 bases, the J end lost 5 bases, and 13 bases lay between the germline ends. CDR3 sequence reads: CASRRDSQTGELFF. The CDR3 coding sequence is TGTGCCAGCAGGAGGGATTCCCAGACCGGGGAGCTGTTTTTT.

The chain employs TRBV7-2 and TRBJ1-2; 12 positions agree with TRBD1. This CDR3 is built from 17 residues. V shed 3 bases, J shed 5 bases, and the junction held 10 bases outside the gene matches. The germline gives CDR1 SGHTA, CDR2 FQGNSA. CDR3 amino acids: CASSFLRGQGAHYGYTF. CDR3 nucleotides: TGTGCCAGCAGCTTCCTCCGGGGACAGGGGGCGCATTATGGCTACACCTTC.

The chain recombines TRBV7-2 with TRBJ2-1; TRBD2 agrees at 7 bases. With 5 bases clipped from V and 7 bases from J, the junction kept 8 bases outside the gene matches. In germline, CDR1 is SGHTA, CDR2 FQGNSA. The CDR3 is made up of 14 amino acids. CDR3 DNA sequence: TGTGCCAGCAGCCTCCGGCGGGAGCATAATGAGCAGTTCTTC. Translated: CASSLRREHNEQFF.

The genes are TRBV29-1 and TRBJ2-5; D may be TRBD2 (6 bases). Between the trimmed V and J ends, which lost 5 bases and 2 bases, there was a span of 12 bases. The CDR3 runs 13 residues. CDR1 is SQVTM, CDR2 ANQGSEA, per germline. CDR3 nucleotides: TGCAGCGTTACGGGACTGCAACAAGAGACCCAGTACTTC. It is translated as CSVTGLQQETQYF. Supplemented by reference TRBV29-1 and TRBJ2-5, the full variable domain reads SAVISQKPSRDICQRGTSLTIQCQVDSQVTMMFWYRQQPGQSLTLIATANQGSEATYESGFVIDKFPISRPNLTFSTLTVSNMSPEDSSIYLCSVTGLQQETQYFGPGTRLLVL.